One and the same sample provided the 24 T cell receptor beta chains below, sequenced in a study of human T cells and chemical hapten exposure. TCRdb recomputed calls from the RACE reads with MiXCR, one row per CDR3 protein. The sample has 350,000 to 400,000 distinct CDR3 sequences; roughly 5.3% are singletons. The sample's time point: pre-sensitization, week 0. Treatment meaning: therapeutic diphenylcyclopropenone sensitization with weekly scalp DPC. The specimen was whole blood, collected in connection with sensitization to the hapten diphenylcyclopropenone (DPC). Receptors originate from a woman between 50 and 59 years old with alopecia areata. Some clones in this sample may be carry-over from other donors' samples.

This clonotype was counted at least ten times. The chain combines TRBV29-1 with TRBJ2-7; D possibly uses TRBD1 or TRBD2 (5 bases each). CDR3 length: 14 residues. From germline, CDR1 is SQVTM and CDR2 ANQGSEA. The V end was cut by 2 bases, the J end by 3 bases, with 14 bases between. The CDR3 here is CSVETDGALYEQYF. CDR3 coding DNA: TGCAGCGTTGAAACGGACGGGGCCCTCTACGAGCAGTACTTC.

This clonotype was counted a few times. The V and J genes are TRBV7-9 and TRBJ1-6; possibly TRBD1 for D (6 bases). The CDR3 runs 16 residues. V was clipped by 5 bases and J by 9 bases, with 20 bases between them. In germline, CDR1 is SEHNR, CDR2 FQNEAQ (reference sequence). As DNA, the CDR3 is TGTGCCAGCAGCCCCGGCGAACAGGGAAAGGCTTCACCCCTCCACTTT. Protein: CASSPGEQGKASPLHF.

This clonotype was detected many times. The chain joins TRBV2 to TRBJ2-1; D may be TRBD2 (6 bases). Germline CDR1 SNHLY, CDR2 FYNNEI. V was clipped by 6 bases and J by 8 bases, with 11 bases between them. The CDR3 has 12 residues. Here the CDR3 DNA reads TGTGCCAGCAGGGGGGGATGGGATGAGCAGTTCTTC. This gives the protein CASRGGWDEQFF.

This clonotype was counted ten times or more. The rearrangement links TRBV5-8 to TRBJ2-2, with D perhaps matching TRBD2 (7 bases). Germline CDR1 SGHTS, CDR2 YDEGEE. V was trimmed by 4 bases and J by 1 base, leaving 17 bases between them. The CDR3 runs 17 residues. As DNA, the CDR3 is TGTGCCAGCAGCCCTCCAGGGGTAGCGGGGAACACCGGGGAGCTGTTTTTT. Its protein product is CASSPPGVAGNTGELFF.

The sample holds a few counts of this clonotype. This sequence joins TRBV7-9 and TRBJ1-2, with D possibly TRBD1 on 5 matching bases. The germline CDR1 and CDR2 sequences are SEHNR and FQNEAQ (reference sequence). The ends were cut back, 3 bases at V and 8 bases at J, with 19 bases in the middle. This CDR3 is 15 amino acids long. DNA of the CDR3: TGTGCCAGCAGCTTGTTTGGAGGAGGGGCGGCCGGCTACACCTTC. It yields the protein CASSLFGGGAAGYTF.

This clonotype was seen a few times. This chain links TRBV5-5 with TRBJ1-6; D is perhaps TRBD1 (5 bases). Looked up from germline, CDR1 is SGHKS and CDR2 is YYEKEE (reference sequence). The CDR3 covers 16 residues. The ends were cut back, 5 bases at V and 6 bases at J, with 18 bases in the middle. The CDR3 reads CASRQFGGEGNSPLHF. Here the CDR3 DNA reads TGTGCCAGCAGACAGTTCGGGGGGGAAGGTAATTCACCCCTCCACTTT.

This clonotype showed up just a few times. The J gene is TRBJ1-3, the V gene TRBV5-5; 8 positions agree with TRBD1. Germline V lookup: CDR1 SGHKS, CDR2 YYEKEE (reference sequence). The CDR3 runs to 15 residues. J was trimmed by 4 bases and V by 4 bases; bases with no gene match: 7. CDR3 in amino acids: CASSPGQVGGNTIYF. DNA of the CDR3: TGTGCCAGCAGCCCGGGACAGGTCGGAGGAAACACCATATATTTT.

This clonotype showed up just a few times. The chain combines TRBV5-4 with TRBJ1-2, with D maybe TRBD1 (5 bases). CDR3 size: 14 residues. Germline assignment: CDR1 SGHNT and CDR2 YYREEE (reference sequence). The V and J ends lost 2 bases and 4 bases respectively, with 12 bases between them. In DNA form, the CDR3 reads TGTGCCAGCAGCTTACAGGATAAAGGCTATGGCTACACCTTC. Its translation: CASSLQDKGYGYTF.

This clonotype appeared many times. V gene TRBV5-1 combines with J gene TRBJ2-5, with D perhaps matching TRBD2 (5 bases). Trimming removed 4 bases from V and 0 bases from J, with 13 bases in between. The CDR3 totals 15 residues. Germline-derived CDR1 and CDR2 are SGHRS and YFSETQ. CDR3 DNA sequence: TGCGCCAGCAGCCTCGCGGGCCAGTACCAAGAGACCCAGTACTTC. Translated: CASSLAGQYQETQYF.

This clonotype was observed a few times. The genes are TRBV12-3 or TRBV12-4 and TRBJ1-2; TRBD1 aligns across 10 bases. The V and J ends lost 6 bases and 7 bases, in that order; junction bases with no gene match: 5. The CDR3 covers 13 residues. CDR3 protein: CASSQTGGGGYTF. The CDR3 bases are TGTGCCAGCAGCCAGACAGGGGGCGGTGGCTACACCTTC.

This clonotype has more than one count but fewer than ten. The chain has TRBV28 and TRBJ2-7; tentative D call: TRBD2 (6 bases). Trimming removed 5 bases from V and 5 bases from J, with 16 bases in between. CDR1 is MDHEN and CDR2 is SYDVKM in the germline V gene. This CDR3 has 14 amino acids. The CDR3 DNA reads as TGTGCCAGCAGTACCCGGAGGGTAGGAAACGAGCAGTACTTC. It translates to CASSTRRVGNEQYF.

This clonotype occurred a few times. V and J are TRBV18 and TRBJ1-1; D gene uncertain. Germline CDR1 KGHSH, CDR2 LQKENI. The CDR3 is 14 amino acids. V was shortened by 6 bases and J by 0 bases, with 11 bases between the two germline ends. This CDR3 reads CASSSAGVNTEAFF. In DNA form, the CDR3 reads TGTGCCAGCTCCTCGGCAGGAGTGAACACTGAAGCTTTCTTT.

A few counts support this clonotype. The chain is built from TRBV3-1 and TRBJ1-5; a weak D match, TRBD1 (5 bases). Germline CDR1 and CDR2: LGHDT and YNNKEL (reference sequence). The CDR3 runs to 15 residues. Trimming removed 4 bases at V and 7 bases at J, with 17 bases between. The CDR3 region is CASSPTVGSRQPQHF. CDR3 nucleotide sequence: TGTGCCAGCAGCCCGACAGTGGGGTCCCGGCAGCCCCAGCATTTT.

This clonotype has a count of ten or more. The chain recombines TRBV7-2 with TRBJ2-2; 9 bases map to TRBD1. Unmatched junction bases numbered 15, after V lost 5 bases and J lost 11 bases. The germline V gene has CDR1 SGHTA and CDR2 FQGNSA. The CDR3 has 16 residues. CDR3 nucleotide sequence: TGTGCCAGCAGCAACCCAATGGGGACAGGGACCCTAGAGCTGTTTTTT. This codes for CASSNPMGTGTLELFF.

Many counts were recorded for this clonotype. The genes are TRBV7-2 and TRBJ1-6, with TRBD1 matching over 7 bases. This CDR3 contains 14 residues. V shed 4 bases and J 7 bases; nucleotides not matched to a gene: 4. Germline V gives CDR1 SGHTA, CDR2 FQGNSA. The CDR3 DNA reads TGTGCCAGCAGCTCCCGACAGGGAAATTCACCCCTCCACTTT. Residues: CASSSRQGNSPLHF. Together with reference TRBV7-2 and TRBJ1-6, the CDR3 gives the full variable domain: GAGVSQSPSNKVTEKGKDVELRCDPISGHTALYWYRQSLGQGLEFLIYFQGNSAPDKSGLPSDRFSAERTGGSVSTLTIQRTQQEDSAVYLCASSSRQGNSPLHFGNGTRLTVT.

This clonotype was recorded many times. The chain links TRBV4-2 to TRBJ2-3; 8 bases fit TRBD1. The junction had 3 bases not matched to a gene; V was cut back by 4 bases and J by 6 bases. This CDR3 contains 13 residues. Germline V gives CDR1 LGHNA, CDR2 YNFKEQ. The CDR3 DNA sequence: TGTGCCAGCAGCCGGGGACAGGAGGATACGCAGTATTTT. Translating it yields CASSRGQEDTQYF.

The genes are TRBV3-1 and TRBJ2-5; TRBD2 matches at 12 bases. CDR1 and CDR2 (germline): LGHDT, YNNKEL (reference sequence). The V segment lost 3 bases and the J segment 5 bases; nucleotides outside the gene matches: 10. The CDR3 is 17 residues long. The CDR3 coding sequence is TGTGCCAGCAGCCATGAACTAGCGGGGGGACGCCCCGAGACCCAGTACTTC. Its translation: CASSHELAGGRPETQYF.

This chain connects TRBV7-8 to TRBJ1-5, with D tentatively TRBD1 (5 bases). CDR3 length: 13 amino acids. CDR1 is SGHVS, CDR2 FQNEAQ, per germline. Trimming left V 5 bases short and J 4 bases short, with 9 bases between. The CDR3 reads CASSRDLNQPQHF. The CDR3 nucleotides read TGTGCCAGCAGCCGGGACTTAAATCAGCCCCAGCATTTT.

This rearrangement joins TRBV3-1 to TRBJ2-2, with D perhaps matching TRBD1 (6 bases). Germline CDR1 reads LGHDT; CDR2 reads YNNKEL (reference sequence). The V end was cut by 4 bases, the J end by 2 bases, with 17 bases between. This CDR3 region has 17 residues. The CDR3 DNA reads as TGTGCCAGCAGCCTAAACAGGGTAGGAATTAACACCGGGGAGCTGTTTTTT. This encodes CASSLNRVGINTGELFF.

This clonotype was recorded many times. The chain couples TRBV4-2 to TRBJ1-2; D is possibly TRBD1 (5 bases). Trimming removed 4 bases at V and 1 base at J, with 10 bases between. The CDR3 sequence is 14 residues long. Germline CDR1 and CDR2: LGHNA and YNFKEQ. The CDR3 reads CASSPLTDNYGYTF. CDR3 bases: TGTGCCAGCAGCCCCCTGACAGATAACTATGGCTACACCTTC.

This clonotype was observed many times. The rearrangement joins TRBV7-2 to TRBJ1-1, with 8 bases identical to TRBD1. The V gene end was trimmed by 1 base and the J gene end by 5 bases; junction bases not matched to a gene: 12. The germline V gene has CDR1 SGHTA and CDR2 FQGNSA. The CDR3 totals 17 residues. The CDR3 nucleotides are TGTGCCAGCAGCTTAGATGTCAGGACAGGGCAGGGGACTGAAGCTTTCTTT. As protein: CASSLDVRTGQGTEAFF.

Ten or more counts support this clonotype. This chain connects TRBV12-3 or TRBV12-4 to TRBJ2-5; no clear D. The V gene lost 3 bases and the J gene lost 5 bases, with 13 bases spanning the gap. The CDR3 contains 14 residues. As DNA, the CDR3 is TGTGCCAGCAGTTTCCGTCCCGTCCAGGAGACCCAGTACTTC. Its protein product is CASSFRPVQETQYF.

The J gene is TRBJ1-5, the V gene TRBV12-3 or TRBV12-4, with D hard to call. The CDR3 has 14 residues. V lost 6 bases and J 5 bases, leaving 14 bases between the germline ends. In DNA form, the CDR3 reads TGTGCCAGCAGCCCTCGAGGGTATCATCAGCCCCAGCATTTT. Translating it yields CASSPRGYHQPQHF.

This clonotype was observed a few times. The chain employs TRBV6-1 and TRBJ2-4; D tentatively reads TRBD1 or TRBD2 (6 bases each). CDR3 size: 19 residues. The V gene lost 7 bases and the J gene lost 1 base, with 26 bases spanning the gap. Per the germline V gene, CDR1 is MNHNS and CDR2 is SASEGT. CDR3 DNA sequence: TGTGCCAGCATGACCCAAGGGGGGTCCCTCCCCGGGGCCAAAAACATTCAGTACTTC. This gives the protein CASMTQGGSLPGAKNIQYF.